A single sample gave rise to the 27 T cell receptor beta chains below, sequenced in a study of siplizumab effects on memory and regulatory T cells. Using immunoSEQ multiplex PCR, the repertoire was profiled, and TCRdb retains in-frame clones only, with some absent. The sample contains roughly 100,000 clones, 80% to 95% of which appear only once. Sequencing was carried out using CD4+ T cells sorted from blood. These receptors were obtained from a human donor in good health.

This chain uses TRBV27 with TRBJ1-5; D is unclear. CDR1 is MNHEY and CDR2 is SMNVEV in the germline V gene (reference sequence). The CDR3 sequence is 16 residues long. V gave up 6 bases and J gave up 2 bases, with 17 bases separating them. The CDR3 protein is CASRTVQGVGNQPQHF. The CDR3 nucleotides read TGTGCCAGCAGGACCGTACAAGGTGTGGGCAATCAGCCCCAGCATTTT.

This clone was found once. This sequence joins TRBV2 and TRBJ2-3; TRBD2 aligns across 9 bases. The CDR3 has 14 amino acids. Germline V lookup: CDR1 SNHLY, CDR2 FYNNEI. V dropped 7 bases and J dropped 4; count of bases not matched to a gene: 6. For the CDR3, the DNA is TGTGCCAGCATAGCGGGAGTAGGTGCAGATACGCAGTATTTT. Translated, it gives CASIAGVGADTQYF.

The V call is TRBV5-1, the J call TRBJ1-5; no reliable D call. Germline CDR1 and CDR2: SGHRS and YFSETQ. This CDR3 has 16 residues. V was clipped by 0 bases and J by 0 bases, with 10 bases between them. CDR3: CASSLGLVDSNQPQHF. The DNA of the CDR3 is TGCGCCAGCAGCTTGGGTTTGGTTGATAGCAATCAGCCCCAGCATTTT.

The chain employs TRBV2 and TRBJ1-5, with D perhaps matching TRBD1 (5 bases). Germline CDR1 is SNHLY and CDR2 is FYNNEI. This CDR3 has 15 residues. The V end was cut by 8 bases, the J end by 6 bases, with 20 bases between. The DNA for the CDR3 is TGTGCCAGCTCCCTAGGGGTTATTTATGGTCAGCCCCAGCATTTT. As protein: CASSLGVIYGQPQHF.

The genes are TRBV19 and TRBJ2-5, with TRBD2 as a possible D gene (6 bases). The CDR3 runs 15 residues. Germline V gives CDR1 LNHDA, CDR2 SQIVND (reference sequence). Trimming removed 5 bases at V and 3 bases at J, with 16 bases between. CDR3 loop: CASSVSSGGKETQYF. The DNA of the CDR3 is TGTGCCAGTAGTGTGTCCTCTGGGGGGAAAGAGACCCAGTACTTC.

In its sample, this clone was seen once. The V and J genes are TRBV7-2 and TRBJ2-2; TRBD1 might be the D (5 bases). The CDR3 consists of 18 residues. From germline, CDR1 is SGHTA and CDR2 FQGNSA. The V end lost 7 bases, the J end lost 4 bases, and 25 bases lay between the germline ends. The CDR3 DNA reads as TGTGCCAGCACCCGCCGGAAGTGGGCCGTAACAGGCACCGGGGAGCTGTTTTTT. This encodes CASTRRKWAVTGTGELFF.

The CDR3 loop reads CASSELTSSYEQYF. The CDR3 bases are TGTGCCAGCAGTGAATTGACGAGCTCCTACGAGCAGTACTTC. The chain has TRBV25-1 and TRBJ2-7; D is ambiguous. CDR1 MGHDK and CDR2 SYGVNS come from the germline V gene. Trimming pared 1 base from V and 0 bases from J, leaving 7 bases between. CDR3 length equals 14 residues.

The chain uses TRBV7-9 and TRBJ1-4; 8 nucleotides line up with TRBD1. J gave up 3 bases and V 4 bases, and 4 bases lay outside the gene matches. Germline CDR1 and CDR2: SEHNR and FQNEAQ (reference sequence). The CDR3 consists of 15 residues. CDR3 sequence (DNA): TGTGCCAGCAGCTCTACAGGGGGGTCTAATGAAAAACTGTTTTTT. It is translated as CASSSTGGSNEKLFF.

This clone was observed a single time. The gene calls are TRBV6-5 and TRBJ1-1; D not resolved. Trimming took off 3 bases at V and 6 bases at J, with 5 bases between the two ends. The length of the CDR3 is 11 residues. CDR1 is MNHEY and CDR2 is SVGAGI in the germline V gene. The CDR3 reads CASSYRSEAFF. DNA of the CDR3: TGTGCCAGCAGTTATAGGTCTGAAGCTTTCTTT.

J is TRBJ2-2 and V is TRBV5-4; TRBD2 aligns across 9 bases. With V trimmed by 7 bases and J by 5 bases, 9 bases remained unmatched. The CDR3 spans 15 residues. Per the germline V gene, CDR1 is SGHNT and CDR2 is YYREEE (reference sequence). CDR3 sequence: CASGLGREGTGELFF. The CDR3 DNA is TGTGCCAGCGGCCTAGGGCGGGAGGGAACCGGGGAGCTGTTTTTT. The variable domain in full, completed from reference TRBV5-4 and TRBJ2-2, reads ETGVTQSPTHLIKTRGQQVTLRCSSQSGHNTVSWYQQALGQGPQFIFQYYREEENGRGNFPPRFSGLQFPNYSSELNVNALELDDSALYLCASGLGREGTGELFFGEGSRLTVL.

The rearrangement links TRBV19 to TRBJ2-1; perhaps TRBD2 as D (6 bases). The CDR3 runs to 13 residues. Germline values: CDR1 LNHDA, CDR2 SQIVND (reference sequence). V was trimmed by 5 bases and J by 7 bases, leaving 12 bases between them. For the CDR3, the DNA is TGTGCCAGTAGTCGCGGGACCGAGAATGAGCAGTTCTTC. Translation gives CASSRGTENEQFF.

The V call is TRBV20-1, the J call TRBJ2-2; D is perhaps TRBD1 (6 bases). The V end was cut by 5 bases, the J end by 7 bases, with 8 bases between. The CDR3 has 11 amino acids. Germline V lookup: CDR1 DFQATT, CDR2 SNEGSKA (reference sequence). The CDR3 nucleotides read TGCAGTGCTCACAGGGTCGGGGAGCTGTTTTTT. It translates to CSAHRVGELFF.

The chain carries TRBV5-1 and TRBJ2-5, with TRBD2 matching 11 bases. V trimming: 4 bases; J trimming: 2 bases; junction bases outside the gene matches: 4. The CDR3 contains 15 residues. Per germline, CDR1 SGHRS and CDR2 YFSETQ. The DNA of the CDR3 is TGCGCCAGCAGCCCGACTAGCGGGAAGCAAGAGACCCAGTACTTC. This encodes CASSPTSGKQETQYF.

The CDR3 DNA follows: TGCAGCGTGGAGTATGGCTACACCTTC. Encoded protein: CSVEYGYTF. The chain couples TRBV29-1 to TRBJ1-2; D gene unclear. Trimming cost V 6 bases and J 5 bases, with 4 bases left between them. The CDR3 is 9 residues long. Germline assignment: CDR1 SQVTM and CDR2 ANQGSEA.

The CDR3 nucleotides read TGCAGCGTTGGTTTGAGACTAGCATCACGGAATGAGCAGTTCTTC. Its protein product is CSVGLRLASRNEQFF. The rearrangement links TRBV29-1 to TRBJ2-1; TRBD2 aligns across 7 bases. The J segment lost 7 bases and the V segment lost 4 bases, leaving 13 bases of the junction unmatched. Germline assignment: CDR1 SQVTM and CDR2 ANQGSEA. The CDR3 runs to 15 residues.

CDR3 loop: CASSLNRDQPQHF. For the CDR3, the DNA is TGTGCCAGCAGCTTGAACAGGGATCAGCCCCAGCATTTT. The chain is built from TRBV7-8 and TRBJ1-5; TRBD1 is a possible D gene (6 bases). Germline loops: CDR1 SGHVS, CDR2 FQNEAQ. V gave up 3 bases and J gave up 5 bases, with 8 bases separating them. The CDR3 extends over 13 amino acids.

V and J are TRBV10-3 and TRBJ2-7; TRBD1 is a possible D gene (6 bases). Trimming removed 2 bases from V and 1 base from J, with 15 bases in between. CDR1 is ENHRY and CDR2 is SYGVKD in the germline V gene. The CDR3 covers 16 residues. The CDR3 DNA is TGTGCCATCAGTGAGATCGATAAGAGGGGGTCCTACGAGCAGTACTTC. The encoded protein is CAISEIDKRGSYEQYF.

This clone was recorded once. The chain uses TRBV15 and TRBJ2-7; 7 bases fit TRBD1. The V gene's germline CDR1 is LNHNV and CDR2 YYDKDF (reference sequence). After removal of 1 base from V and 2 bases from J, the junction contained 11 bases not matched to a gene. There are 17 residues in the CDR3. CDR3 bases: TGTGCCACCAGCAGAGTTAGGGCAGGGGGTTTCGCCTACGAGCAGTACTTC. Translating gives CATSRVRAGGFAYEQYF. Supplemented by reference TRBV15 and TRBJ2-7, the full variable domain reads DAMVIQNPRYQVTQFGKPVTLSCSQTLNHNVMYWYQQKSSQAPKLLFHYYDKDFNNEADTPDNFQSRRPNTSFCFLDIRSPGLGDTAMYLCATSRVRAGGFAYEQYFGPGTRLTVT.

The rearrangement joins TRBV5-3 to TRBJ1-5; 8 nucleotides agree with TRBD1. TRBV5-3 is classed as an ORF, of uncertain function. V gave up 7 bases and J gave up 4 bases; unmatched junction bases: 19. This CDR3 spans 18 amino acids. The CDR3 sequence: CARHRQGISKCLNQPQHF. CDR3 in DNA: TGTGCCAGACATAGACAGGGGATTTCCAAATGCTTGAATCAGCCCCAGCATTTT.

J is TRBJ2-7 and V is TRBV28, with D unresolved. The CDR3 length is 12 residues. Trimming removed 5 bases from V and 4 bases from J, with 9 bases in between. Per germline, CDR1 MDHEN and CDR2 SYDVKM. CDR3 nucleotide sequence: TGTGCCAGCAGTGGGTGGGGATACGAGCAGTACTTC. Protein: CASSGWGYEQYF.

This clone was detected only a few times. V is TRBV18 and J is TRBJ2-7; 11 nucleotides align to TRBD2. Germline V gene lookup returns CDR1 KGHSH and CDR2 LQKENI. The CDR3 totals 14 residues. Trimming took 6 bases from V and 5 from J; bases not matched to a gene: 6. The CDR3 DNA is TGTGCCAGCTCCCGACCGGGACTAGCGGACGAGCAGTACTTC. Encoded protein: CASSRPGLADEQYF.

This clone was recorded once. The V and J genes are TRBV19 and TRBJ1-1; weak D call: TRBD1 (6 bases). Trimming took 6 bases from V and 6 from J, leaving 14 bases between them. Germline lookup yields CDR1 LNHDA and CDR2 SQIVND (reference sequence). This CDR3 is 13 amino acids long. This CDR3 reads CASRTSQGSEAFF. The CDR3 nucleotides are TGTGCCAGTAGGACTTCACAGGGTTCTGAAGCTTTCTTT. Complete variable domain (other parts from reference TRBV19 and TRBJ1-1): DGGITQSPKYLFRKEGQNVTLSCEQNLNHDAMYWYRQDPGQGLRLIYYSQIVNDFQKGDIAEGYSVSREKKESFPLTVTSAQKNPTAFYLCASRTSQGSEAFFGQGTRLTVV.

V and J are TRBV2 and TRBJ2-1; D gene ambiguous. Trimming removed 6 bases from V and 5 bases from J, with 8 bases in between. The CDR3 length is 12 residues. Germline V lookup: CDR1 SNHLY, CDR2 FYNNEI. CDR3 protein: CASSAGHNEQFF. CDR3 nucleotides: TGTGCCAGCAGCGCCGGCCACAATGAGCAGTTCTTC.

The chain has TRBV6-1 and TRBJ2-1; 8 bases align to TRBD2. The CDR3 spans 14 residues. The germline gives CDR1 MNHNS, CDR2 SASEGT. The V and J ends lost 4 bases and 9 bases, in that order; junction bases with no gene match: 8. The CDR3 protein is CASSVEAGVGEQFF. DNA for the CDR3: TGTGCCAGCAGTGTAGAAGCGGGAGTTGGTGAGCAGTTCTTC.

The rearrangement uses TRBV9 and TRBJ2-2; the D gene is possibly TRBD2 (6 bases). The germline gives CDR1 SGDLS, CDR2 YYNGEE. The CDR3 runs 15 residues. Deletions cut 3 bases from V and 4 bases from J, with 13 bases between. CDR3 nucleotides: TGTGCCAGCAGCGCTGGGGGGTTCCGCACCGGGGAGCTGTTTTTT. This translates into CASSAGGFRTGELFF.

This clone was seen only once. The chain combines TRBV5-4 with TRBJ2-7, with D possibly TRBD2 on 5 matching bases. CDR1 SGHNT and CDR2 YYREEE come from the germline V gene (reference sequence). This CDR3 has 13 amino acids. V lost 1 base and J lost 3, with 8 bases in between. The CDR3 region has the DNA TGTGCCAGCAGCTTGACTGGGAGCTACGAGCAGTACTTC. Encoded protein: CASSLTGSYEQYF.

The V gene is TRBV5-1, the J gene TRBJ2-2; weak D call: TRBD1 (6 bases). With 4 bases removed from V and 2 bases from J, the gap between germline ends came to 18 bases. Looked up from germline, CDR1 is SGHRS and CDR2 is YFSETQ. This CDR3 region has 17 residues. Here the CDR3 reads CASSTGRTASNTGELFF. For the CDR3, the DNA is TGCGCCAGCAGCACCGGAAGGACAGCGAGTAACACCGGGGAGCTGTTTTTT. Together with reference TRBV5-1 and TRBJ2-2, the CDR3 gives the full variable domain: KAGVTQTPRYLIKTRGQQVTLSCSPISGHRSVSWYQQTPGQGLQFLFEYFSETQRNKGNFPGRFSGRQFSNSRSEMNVSTLELGDSALYLCASSTGRTASNTGELFFGEGSRLTVL.